Below, 29 T cell receptor beta chains from the same sample are listed, as sequenced in a study of Graves' ophthalmopathy and Graves' hyperthyroidism. Amplification targeted the TCR beta CDR3 regions, with RNA transcripts as the source material. Amplification began with first-round RT-PCR using HTBI primers, then second-round multiplex PCR was performed. TCRdb re-derived calls from the multiplex PCR reads in MiXCR, one entry per CDR3 protein. The sample shows 500,000 to 700,000 distinct CDR3 sequences, roughly 39% of them seen only once. Sequencing used peripheral blood or thyroid tissue (not recorded which). The receptors were sampled from an adult man with Graves' hyperthyroidism.

In its sample, this clonotype was seen many times. The J gene is TRBJ2-7, the V gene TRBV6-5; tentative D call: TRBD1 (5 bases). Deletions cut 5 bases from V and 4 bases from J, with 15 bases between. Germline CDR1 MNHEY, CDR2 SVGAGI. CDR3 length: 14 amino acids. The CDR3 nucleotides are TGTGCCAGCAGTATCTCCAGCAGGGATTACGAGCAGTACTTC. Translation: CASSISSRDYEQYF.

The CDR3 DNA sequence: TGTGCCAGCAGCTTGGGGGTTCTGGGCCAAGAGACCCAGTACTTC. This codes for CASSLGVLGQETQYF. The rearrangement joins TRBV25-1 to TRBJ2-5; the D call may be TRBD1 or TRBD2 (5 bases each). V was shortened by 6 bases and J by 1 base, with 15 bases between the two germline ends. The length of the CDR3 is 15 residues. Per germline, CDR1 MGHDK and CDR2 SYGVNS.

This clonotype has more than one count but fewer than ten. The chain uses TRBV19 and TRBJ1-4, with D possibly matching TRBD1 (5 bases). This CDR3 spans 15 amino acids. The germline V gene has CDR1 LNHDA and CDR2 SQIVND (reference sequence). V was trimmed by 0 bases and J by 3 bases, leaving 8 bases between them. CDR3 region: CASSIEGAANEKLFF. CDR3 nucleotides: TGTGCCAGTAGTATAGAAGGGGCGGCTAATGAAAAACTGTTTTTT.

With respect to this clonotype: This sequence may be a read error, since a much larger clone differs from it by one base. For the CDR3, the DNA is TGTGCCAGCAGTTTGACAGGGGGGTTTGAAAAACTGGTTTTT. Amino acids: CASSLTGGFEKLVF. The rearrangement uses TRBV12-3 or TRBV12-4 and TRBJ1-4, with 9 bases that match TRBD1. The CDR3 extends over 14 amino acids.

This chain connects TRBV25-1 to TRBJ2-5, with D tentatively TRBD1 (5 bases). This CDR3 contains 16 residues. V dropped 3 bases and J dropped 4 bases, with 18 bases sitting between them. Looked up from germline, CDR1 is MGHDK and CDR2 is SYGVNS. The CDR3 coding sequence is TGTGCCAGCAGTGAGCTCAGGGAAGTCGGACGAGAGACCCAGTACTTC. It codes for CASSELREVGRETQYF.

The chain links TRBV7-9 to TRBJ2-5, with D possibly being TRBD1 (6 bases). Germline CDR1 reads SEHNR; CDR2 reads FQNEAQ (reference sequence). This CDR3 has 15 residues. V lost 5 bases to trimming and J lost 2 bases, with 15 bases between them. The CDR3 sequence is CASSEQGREQETQYF. As DNA, the CDR3 is TGTGCCAGCAGCGAACAGGGTAGAGAGCAAGAGACCCAGTACTTC.

V is TRBV12-3 or TRBV12-4 and J is TRBJ2-7; 7 bases map to TRBD1. Trimming removed 5 bases from V and 7 bases from J; junction bases left unmatched: 8. The CDR3 runs 13 residues. The CDR3 DNA reads as TGTGCCAGCAGTCTCCAGGGGGTCAATGAGCAGTACTTC. This translates into CASSLQGVNEQYF.

This clonotype was counted between two and nine times. The V gene is TRBV9, the J gene TRBJ2-7, with a weak D call TRBD1 (6 bases). Trimming stripped 4 bases from V and 12 bases from J, with 23 bases between. This CDR3 comprises 14 residues. Germline V gene sequence: CDR1 SGDLS, CDR2 YYNGEE. The DNA for the CDR3 is TGTGCCAGCAGCCCCGGACAGCTGTTAGGGGATCCGTACTTC. Translated, it gives CASSPGQLLGDPYF.

The V gene is TRBV19, the J gene TRBJ2-6; possible D gene TRBD1, 7 bases. CDR3 length: 17 amino acids. Germline CDR1 LNHDA, CDR2 SQIVND (reference sequence). V lost 5 bases and J lost 3, with 17 bases in between. CDR3 sequence reads: CASSAHRGGGGANVLTF. The CDR3, as DNA: TGTGCCAGTAGTGCCCACAGGGGAGGAGGTGGGGCCAACGTCCTGACTTTC.

This clonotype was counted only a few times. The V call is TRBV27, the J call TRBJ1-2, with D perhaps matching TRBD1 (5 bases). Germline values: CDR1 MNHEY, CDR2 SMNVEV (reference sequence). Between the trimmed V and J ends, which lost 6 bases and 2 bases, there was a span of 16 bases. The CDR3 consists of 15 residues. The CDR3 DNA is TGTGCCAGCAGGCCTATGCAGGGTAAAAACTATGGCTACACCTTC. The encoded protein is CASRPMQGKNYGYTF.

This chain joins TRBV20-1 and TRBJ1-5; perhaps TRBD1 as D (6 bases). Germline CDR1 reads DFQATT; CDR2 reads SNEGSKA (reference sequence). The CDR3 covers 15 residues. V lost 0 bases and J lost 4, with 13 bases in between. Written as DNA, the CDR3 is TGCAGTGCTAGAGAGGGCGGGGGCAGGAATCAGCCCCAGCATTTT. It is translated as CSAREGGGRNQPQHF.

A single count supports this clonotype. This sequence joins TRBV7-9 and TRBJ2-7, with TRBD1 matching over 7 bases. The V segment lost 5 bases and the J segment 5 bases; nucleotides outside the gene matches: 12. There are 15 residues in the CDR3. Germline values: CDR1 SEHNR, CDR2 FQNEAQ (reference sequence). The CDR3 bases are TGTGCCAGCAGCGCACCGGGACAGAGGTTTCACGAGCAGTACTTC. Translated: CASSAPGQRFHEQYF.

This chain connects TRBV5-1 to TRBJ2-7; the D gene is possibly TRBD1 (5 bases). The J call may be in error: the DNA end matches TRBJ2-1 better. CDR3 length: 12 residues. Germline CDR1 reads SGHRS; CDR2 reads YFSETQ. CDR3 DNA: TGCGCCAGCAGCTTGGGACAGAATGAGCAGTTCTTC. Translated: CASSLGQNEQFF.

V is TRBV9 and J is TRBJ1-6, with 8 bases lining up with TRBD1. J was trimmed by 7 bases and V by 3 bases; bases with no gene match: 9. In germline, CDR1 is SGDLS, CDR2 YYNGEE. This CDR3 contains 16 residues. The CDR3 nucleotides read TGTGCCAGCAGCGAGGTCGGACAGGGTTTCAATTCACCCCTCCACTTT. Residues: CASSEVGQGFNSPLHF.

A note on this clonotype: One junction end does not reproduce the germline sequence, and a read error may be involved. The V and J genes are TRBV12-3 or TRBV12-4 and TRBJ1-2; D call uncertain. The CDR3 has 15 residues. CDR3 sequence reads: CASSSTSKRTYGYAF. For the CDR3, the DNA is TGTGCCAGCAGTTCCACCTCGAAACGTACCTATGGCTACGCCTTC.

V usage is TRBV2 and J usage is TRBJ2-1; 9 positions agree with TRBD1. CDR1 and CDR2 from the germline V gene are SNHLY and FYNNEI. This CDR3 spans 13 amino acids. Unmatched junction bases numbered 2, after V lost 3 bases and J lost 8 bases. CDR3 residues: CASSEDRGDEQFF. CDR3 in DNA: TGTGCCAGCAGTGAGGACAGGGGCGATGAGCAGTTCTTC.

The J gene is TRBJ2-2, the V gene TRBV10-2, with TRBD2 identical over 10 bases. The CDR3 extends over 14 amino acids. Germline lookup yields CDR1 WSHSY and CDR2 SAAADI. With V trimmed by 7 bases and J by 7 bases, 6 bases remained unmatched. CDR3 protein: CASKGAGGVGELFF. The CDR3 nucleotides are TGCGCCAGCAAGGGAGCGGGGGGGGTCGGGGAGCTGTTTTTT.

This clonotype was detected ten times or more. V gene TRBV12-3 or TRBV12-4 combines with J gene TRBJ1-6; no reliable D call. The CDR3 spans 16 residues. The ends were cut back, 6 bases at V and 4 bases at J, with 16 bases in the middle. CDR3 residues: CASRRSGTDYNSPLHF. CDR3 nucleotides: TGTGCCAGCAGGCGAAGCGGAACAGATTATAATTCACCCCTCCACTTT.

The rearrangement uses TRBV2 and TRBJ2-7; the D is unclear. The J call may be faulty, since TRBJ2-1 better matches the DNA end. The V gene's germline CDR1 is SNHLY and CDR2 FYNNEI. The CDR3 is 17 amino acids. The CDR3 sequence: CASSEIAVALIYNEQFF. For the CDR3, the DNA is TGTGCCAGCAGTGAGATCGCCGTGGCCCTTATCTACAATGAGCAGTTCTTC.

This clonotype showed up many times. The chain is built from TRBV9 and TRBJ2-7, with D maybe TRBD1 (6 bases). The CDR3 length is 13 residues. V dropped 4 bases and J dropped 4 bases, with 12 bases sitting between them. Germline V gene lookup returns CDR1 SGDLS and CDR2 YYNGEE. DNA of the CDR3: TGTGCCAGCAGCCCCCCCAGGGGTTACGAGCAGTACTTC. This sequence encodes CASSPPRGYEQYF.

At least ten counts were recorded for this clonotype. This chain joins TRBV7-9 and TRBJ2-6; no clear D gene. The V and J ends lost 3 bases and 4 bases respectively, with 4 bases between them. The germline V gene encodes CDR1 SEHNR and CDR2 FQNEAQ (reference sequence). The CDR3 totals 13 residues. This CDR3 reads CASSFAGANVLTF. In DNA form, the CDR3 reads TGTGCCAGCAGCTTCGCCGGGGCCAACGTCCTGACTTTC.

V usage is TRBV6-6 and J usage is TRBJ2-2; 12 bases line up with TRBD1. This CDR3 has 16 residues. V was clipped by 5 bases and J by 4 bases; unmatched bases: 5. CDR1 and CDR2 from the germline V gene are MNHNY and SVGAGI (reference sequence). The CDR3 DNA reads as TGTGCCAGCAGTGGGGGACAGGGGGCGGCCACCGGGGAGCTGTTTTTT. Translated, it gives CASSGGQGAATGELFF.

For this clonotype: The limits of the CDR3 on the DNA are not certain, so only TCRdb's listed CDR3 is given. The gene calls are TRBV7-9 and TRBJ1-1; the table's D call TRBD1 went unverified against the DNA. Germline V gene data show CDR1 as SEHNR and CDR2 as FQNEAQ (reference sequence). The CDR3 is 23 amino acids in total, end residues counted. CDR3 amino acids: CASSFRDRGDYEQYFGPGTEAFF.

This clonotype was counted once. The chain links TRBV25-1 to TRBJ1-6, with D tentatively TRBD1 (5 bases). Germline V gene data show CDR1 as MGHDK and CDR2 as SYGVNS. CDR3 size: 16 residues. V was cut by 4 bases and J by 4 bases, with 14 bases left in between. CDR3 residues: CASSVPRPGYNSPLHF. The CDR3 nucleotides are TGTGCCAGCAGTGTCCCTCGGCCAGGGTATAATTCACCCCTCCACTTT.

This clonotype was detected a few times. The V and J genes are TRBV4-1 and TRBJ2-7; weak D call: TRBD2 (5 bases). CDR1 and CDR2 (germline): MGHRA, YSYEKL. This CDR3 region has 15 residues. V dropped 4 bases and J dropped 5 bases, with 18 bases sitting between them. The CDR3 DNA reads TGCGCCAGCAGCCTCCCTAGCCAGAACCCCCACGAGCAGTACTTC. Its protein product is CASSLPSQNPHEQYF.

The chain uses TRBV5-6 and TRBJ1-6, with a weak D call TRBD1 (6 bases). The V end lost 0 bases, the J end lost 7 bases, and 14 bases lay between the germline ends. The CDR3 totals 16 residues. The V gene's germline CDR1 is SGHDT and CDR2 YYEEEE. The chain's CDR3 is CASSLARGQGNSPLHF. As DNA, the CDR3 is TGTGCCAGCAGCTTGGCCCGGGGGCAAGGGAATTCACCCCTCCACTTT.

This clonotype has at least ten counts. The CDR3 region has the DNA TGTGCCAGCAGCCCCCAAGCGGGAGCGGCCTCCTACGAGCAGTACTTC. Its translation: CASSPQAGAASYEQYF. The rearrangement links TRBV7-8 to TRBJ2-7; 8 nucleotides agree with TRBD2. Germline values: CDR1 SGHVS, CDR2 FQNEAQ. V was pared by 5 bases and J by 0 bases, with 9 bases of the junction left unmatched. The CDR3 has 16 residues.

The V and J genes are TRBV2 and TRBJ2-7; 9 positions match TRBD2. The V and J ends lost 3 bases and 7 bases, in that order; junction bases with no gene match: 13. The CDR3 runs 16 residues. Germline V gene sequence: CDR1 SNHLY, CDR2 FYNNEI. CDR3 region: CASSDSASGTRHEQYF. The CDR3 DNA sequence: TGTGCCAGCAGTGACTCGGCTAGCGGGACACGACATGAGCAGTACTTC.

This clonotype was seen ten or more times. The rearrangement uses TRBV5-8 and TRBJ1-4; D is undetermined. The CDR3 is made up of 16 amino acids. The V gene lost 1 base and the J gene lost 0 bases, with 10 bases spanning the gap. Germline V gene sequence: CDR1 SGHTS, CDR2 YDEGEE. The CDR3 spells CASSLTVFSTNEKLFF. CDR3 bases: TGTGCCAGCAGCTTGACAGTATTCTCAACTAATGAAAAACTGTTTTTT.